Each of the 30 T cell receptor beta chains below was sequenced from the same sample in a study of blood T cell repertoires in COVID-19. Assay: immunoSEQ multiplex PCR; the TCRdb copy retains only in-frame clones and omits some. The profile shows more than 250,000 clones, 83% of them singletons. Source material: peripheral blood. The receptor set was obtained from a woman between 50 and 59 years old with acute or convalescent COVID-19.

With respect to this clone: Other DNA sequences in the same sample also yield this CDR3. The chain recombines TRBV12-3 or TRBV12-4 with TRBJ2-5, with D hard to call. This CDR3 spans 13 amino acids. The V end lost 2 bases, the J end lost 1 base, and 5 bases lay between the germline ends. The CDR3 nucleotides are TGTGCCAGCAGTTTAAGCCCCCAAGAGACCCAGTACTTC. This gives the protein CASSLSPQETQYF.

The chain links TRBV20-1 to TRBJ1-2; no clear D. The V end was cut by 6 bases, the J end by 7 bases, with 6 bases between. In germline, CDR1 is DFQATT, CDR2 SNEGSKA (reference sequence). The CDR3 covers 9 residues. The DNA for the CDR3 is TGCAGTGCGGAGGTTGGCTACACCTTC. This gives the protein CSAEVGYTF.

V is TRBV5-4 and J is TRBJ2-1; D possibly corresponds to TRBD2 (7 bases). The CDR3 runs to 14 residues. Germline assignment: CDR1 SGHNT and CDR2 YYREEE (reference sequence). Trimming left V 1 base short and J 7 bases short, with 12 bases between. The CDR3 DNA is TGTGCCAGCAGCTTGATGGGGGGGCGGAATGAGCAGTTCTTC. Encoded protein: CASSLMGGRNEQFF.

This clone was observed once. The gene calls are TRBV29-1 and TRBJ1-3; D not resolved. CDR1 SQVTM and CDR2 ANQGSEA come from the germline V gene. The CDR3 is made up of 14 amino acids. V was clipped by 2 bases and J by 0 bases, with 8 bases between them. The CDR3 loop is CSVELDRSGNTIYF. The CDR3 bases are TGCAGCGTTGAATTAGATCGCTCTGGAAACACCATATATTTT. Variable domain in full (rest from reference TRBV29-1 and TRBJ1-3): SAVISQKPSRDICQRGTSLTIQCQVDSQVTMMFWYRQQPGQSLTLIATANQGSEATYESGFVIDKFPISRPNLTFSTLTVSNMSPEDSSIYLCSVELDRSGNTIYFGEGSWLTVV.

The genes are TRBV12-3 or TRBV12-4 and TRBJ1-5, with D hard to call. The CDR3 has 11 amino acids. Trimming shortened V by 1 base and J by 12 bases, and 7 bases separated the two germline ends. The CDR3, as DNA: TGTGCCAGCAGTTTAGGTCCTTTCCAGCATTTT. Its protein is CASSLGPFQHF.

This clone has more than one count but fewer than ten. The chain has TRBV6-6 and TRBJ2-3; D remains ambiguous. Trimming cost V 5 bases and J 0 bases, with 12 bases left between them. The CDR3 covers 15 residues. The germline V gene encodes CDR1 MNHNY and CDR2 SVGAGI (reference sequence). CDR3 in DNA: TGTGCCAGCAGTCACGGGTCCCCTAGCACAGATACGCAGTATTTT. Its translation: CASSHGSPSTDTQYF.

For this clone: The junction does not match germline at one end; this may be a read error. The V gene is TRBV5-1, the J gene TRBJ2-1; D might be TRBD2 (5 bases). Germline CDR1 reads SGHRS; CDR2 reads YFSETQ. The CDR3 extends over 16 amino acids. The DNA of the CDR3 is TGCGTCAGCAGCTTGCTAGCACAGAGCTCCTACAATGAGCAGTTCTTC. It yields the protein CVSSLLAQSSYNEQFF.

The chain combines TRBV2 with TRBJ1-2; no firm D call. The CDR3 has 11 amino acids. Germline assignment: CDR1 SNHLY and CDR2 FYNNEI. V shed 2 bases and J shed 8 bases, with 6 bases lying between them. As DNA, the CDR3 is TGTGCCAGCAGTGAAATAGCCGGCTACACCTTC. As protein: CASSEIAGYTF.

This chain connects TRBV5-1 to TRBJ1-6, with a possible D match to TRBD1 (6 bases). The CDR3 sequence is 15 residues long. The germline V gene has CDR1 SGHRS and CDR2 YFSETQ. V lost 1 base, J lost 3 bases, and 8 bases lay in between. Here the CDR3 DNA reads TGCGCCAGCAGCTTGAAGGGGGACTATAATTCACCCCTCCACTTT. Its protein is CASSLKGDYNSPLHF.

The chain is built from TRBV13 and TRBJ1-2; D is unclear. Germline-derived CDR1 and CDR2 are PRHDT and FYEKMQ (reference sequence). V lost 5 bases to trimming and J lost 5 bases, with 12 bases between them. There are 13 residues in the CDR3. CDR3 in DNA: TGTGCCAGCAGCCAATTTAGGAGTTATGGCTACACCTTC. Residues: CASSQFRSYGYTF.

The J gene is TRBJ2-7, the V gene TRBV30; D may be TRBD2 (6 bases). Germline V gene lookup returns CDR1 GTSNPN and CDR2 SVGIG (reference sequence). V was cut by 2 bases and J by 5 bases, with 28 bases left in between. The CDR3 sequence is 18 residues long. The CDR3 reads CAWSRNFLRGRRTHEQYF. The CDR3 nucleotides are TGTGCCTGGAGTAGGAATTTCTTGCGGGGAAGGAGAACCCACGAGCAGTACTTC.

The genes are TRBV5-1 and TRBJ1-1, with a weak D call TRBD1 (5 bases). V lost 2 bases to trimming and J lost 8 bases, with 13 bases between them. This CDR3 has 13 residues. Germline CDR1 is SGHRS and CDR2 is YFSETQ. The CDR3 spells CASSFELPGEAFF. In nucleotides, the CDR3 is TGCGCCAGCAGCTTCGAGCTTCCAGGGGAAGCTTTCTTT.

This chain links TRBV24-1 with TRBJ2-1; TRBD2 might be the D (5 bases). Germline-derived CDR1 and CDR2 are KGHDR and SFDVKD. V shed 5 bases and J shed 2 bases, with 18 bases lying between them. This CDR3 is built from 17 residues. This CDR3 reads CATSAPSGKGTYNEQFF. Here the CDR3 DNA reads TGTGCCACCAGTGCCCCTTCGGGGAAGGGTACCTACAATGAGCAGTTCTTC.

This rearrangement joins TRBV6-4 to TRBJ1-5, with 8 bases lining up with TRBD1. This CDR3 region has 15 residues. V was clipped by 7 bases and J by 2 bases; unmatched bases: 7. From germline, CDR1 is MRHNA and CDR2 SNTAGT. Here the CDR3 reads CASNPDRGGNQPQHF. CDR3 nucleotide sequence: TGTGCCAGCAATCCCGACAGGGGAGGCAATCAGCCCCAGCATTTT.

This sequence joins TRBV19 and TRBJ1-1; 7 positions match TRBD1. This CDR3 contains 16 residues. Germline CDR1 reads LNHDA; CDR2 reads SQIVND (reference sequence). V shed 6 bases, J shed 0 bases, and the junction held 10 bases outside the gene matches. CDR3 nucleotide sequence: TGTGCCAGTAGGTACTCCCCGGGACAGATGAACACTGAAGCTTTCTTT. It codes for CASRYSPGQMNTEAFF.

This clone was seen a handful of times. The V and J genes are TRBV6-1 and TRBJ1-5, with D hard to call. Germline V CDR1 and CDR2: MNHNS, SASEGT. This CDR3 spans 14 amino acids. V dropped 2 bases and J dropped 7 bases, with 12 bases sitting between them. In DNA, the CDR3 is TGTGCCAGCAGTGAAACGGGTGGGGAGCAGCCCCAGCATTTT. It translates to CASSETGGEQPQHF.

V usage is TRBV7-2 and J usage is TRBJ1-1, with D uncertain. The CDR3 totals 16 residues. Trimming cost V 5 bases and J 0 bases, with 16 bases left between them. Germline V CDR1 and CDR2: SGHTA, FQGNSA. The chain's CDR3 is CASSLWEDPMNTEAFF. CDR3 bases: TGTGCCAGCAGCCTATGGGAGGACCCCATGAACACTGAAGCTTTCTTT.

This clone was observed a handful of times. The chain recombines TRBV25-1 with TRBJ2-5; 7 nucleotides line up with TRBD1. Germline loops: CDR1 MGHDK, CDR2 SYGVNS. This CDR3 has 14 residues. V dropped 6 bases and J dropped 5; count of bases not matched to a gene: 9. This chain's CDR3 is CASRDEMTGETQYF. DNA of the CDR3: TGTGCCAGCAGGGATGAAATGACAGGGGAGACCCAGTACTTC.

CDR3: CASSWGQGAYQPQHF. The CDR3 coding sequence is TGTGCCAGCAGCTGGGGGCAGGGGGCCTATCAGCCCCAGCATTTT. This sequence joins TRBV5-6 and TRBJ1-5; 8 bases line up with TRBD1. The CDR3 runs to 15 residues. After removal of 3 bases from V and 5 bases from J, the junction contained 7 bases not matched to a gene. Germline lookup yields CDR1 SGHDT and CDR2 YYEEEE.

V usage is TRBV30 and J usage is TRBJ1-1; no firm D call. Germline lookup yields CDR1 GTSNPN and CDR2 SVGIG (reference sequence). V shed 2 bases and J shed 5 bases, with 15 bases lying between them. This CDR3 is built from 14 residues. CDR3 nucleotide sequence: TGTGCCTGGAGTTCCGGACCTGGGAGGACTGAAGCTTTCTTT. It encodes CAWSSGPGRTEAFF.

The J gene is TRBJ1-1, the V gene TRBV19; 7 bases are shared with TRBD1. The junction had 9 bases not matched to a gene; V was cut back by 5 bases and J by 0 bases. CDR3 length: 16 amino acids. CDR1 LNHDA and CDR2 SQIVND come from the germline V gene (reference sequence). The CDR3 loop is CASSQAWTGMNTEAFF. CDR3 in DNA: TGTGCCAGTAGTCAGGCCTGGACAGGCATGAACACTGAAGCTTTCTTT.

The chain links TRBV6-6 to TRBJ2-7; D might be TRBD1 (6 bases). Germline-derived CDR1 and CDR2 are MNHNY and SVGAGI (reference sequence). This CDR3 has 15 amino acids. V was shortened by 7 bases and J by 3 bases, with 19 bases between the two germline ends. CDR3 in amino acids: CASTKGDWGNYEQYV. For the CDR3, the DNA is TGTGCCAGCACCAAGGGGGATTGGGGCAACTACGAGCAGTACGTC.

The rearrangement uses TRBV6-6 and TRBJ1-2; 8 bases line up with TRBD1. Germline V CDR1 and CDR2: MNHNY, SVGAGI (reference sequence). CDR3 length: 16 amino acids. V shed 4 bases, J shed 0 bases, and the junction held 7 bases outside the gene matches. CDR3 amino acids: CASSSAGQGSNYGYTF. CDR3 sequence (DNA): TGTGCCAGCAGTTCCGCCGGACAGGGCTCTAACTATGGCTACACCTTC.

This chain connects TRBV19 to TRBJ1-2; 11 nucleotides match TRBD1. The CDR3 runs 16 residues. Trimming removed 7 bases from V and 4 bases from J; junction bases left unmatched: 11. CDR1 is LNHDA, CDR2 SQIVND, per germline (reference sequence). In DNA form, the CDR3 reads TGTGCCAGTACCGGACAGGGGGCCGCGAGGGCCTATGGCTACACCTTC. As protein: CASTGQGAARAYGYTF. Full variable domain (missing parts from reference TRBV19 and TRBJ1-2): DGGITQSPKYLFRKEGQNVTLSCEQNLNHDAMYWYRQDPGQGLRLIYYSQIVNDFQKGDIAEGYSVSREKKESFPLTVTSAQKNPTAFYLCASTGQGAARAYGYTFGSGTRLTVV.

The chain couples TRBV19 to TRBJ2-5; TRBD1 agrees at 8 bases. After removal of 10 bases from V and 4 bases from J, the junction contained 5 bases not matched to a gene. The length of the CDR3 is 12 residues. The germline V gene encodes CDR1 LNHDA and CDR2 SQIVND (reference sequence). The CDR3 here is CATRTGSETQYF. CDR3 DNA: TGTGCCACAAGGACAGGGTCAGAGACCCAGTACTTC.

The chain employs TRBV5-1 and TRBJ1-1, with 7 bases aligning to TRBD1. Germline CDR1 is SGHRS and CDR2 is YFSETQ. The CDR3 is 13 residues long. V dropped 7 bases and J dropped 2; count of bases not matched to a gene: 5. The CDR3 loop is CASAQGTNTEAFF. DNA of the CDR3: TGCGCCAGCGCACAGGGGACAAACACTGAAGCTTTCTTT.

The chain uses TRBV5-4 and TRBJ2-7; the D gene is possibly TRBD2 (7 bases). The V gene lost 0 bases and the J gene lost 6 bases, with 16 bases spanning the gap. This CDR3 spans 15 amino acids. Looked up from germline, CDR1 is SGHNT and CDR2 is YYREEE (reference sequence). CDR3 in amino acids: CASSLAGAGAAEQYF. In DNA form, the CDR3 reads TGTGCCAGCAGCTTGGCCGGGGCGGGGGCGGCCGAGCAGTACTTC.

This clone occurred a few times. CDR3 region: CSVATEIYGYTF. The DNA for the CDR3 is TGCAGCGTGGCGACGGAGATCTATGGCTACACCTTC. The chain joins TRBV29-1 to TRBJ1-2; D gene ambiguous. The germline gives CDR1 SQVTM, CDR2 ANQGSEA. Trimming stripped 6 bases from V and 4 bases from J, with 12 bases between. This CDR3 has 12 residues.

The chain joins TRBV4-2 to TRBJ1-2; D ambiguous. The germline CDR1 and CDR2 sequences are LGHNA and YNFKEQ. There are 15 residues in the CDR3. The germline V and J ends were trimmed by 4 bases and 6 bases, with 18 bases remaining between them. The CDR3 protein is CASSLLQARVDGYTF. In DNA, the CDR3 is TGTGCCAGCAGCCTCCTTCAGGCGAGGGTAGATGGCTACACCTTC.

The J gene is TRBJ1-6, the V gene TRBV30, with 7 bases fitting TRBD1. The germline CDR1 and CDR2 sequences are GTSNPN and SVGIG (reference sequence). V lost 0 bases to trimming and J lost 9 bases; unmatched junction nucleotides: 2. There are 13 residues in the CDR3. In DNA form, the CDR3 reads TGTGCCTGGAGTGTAGAGGGGGCTTCACCCCTCCACTTT. This gives the protein CAWSVEGASPLHF.